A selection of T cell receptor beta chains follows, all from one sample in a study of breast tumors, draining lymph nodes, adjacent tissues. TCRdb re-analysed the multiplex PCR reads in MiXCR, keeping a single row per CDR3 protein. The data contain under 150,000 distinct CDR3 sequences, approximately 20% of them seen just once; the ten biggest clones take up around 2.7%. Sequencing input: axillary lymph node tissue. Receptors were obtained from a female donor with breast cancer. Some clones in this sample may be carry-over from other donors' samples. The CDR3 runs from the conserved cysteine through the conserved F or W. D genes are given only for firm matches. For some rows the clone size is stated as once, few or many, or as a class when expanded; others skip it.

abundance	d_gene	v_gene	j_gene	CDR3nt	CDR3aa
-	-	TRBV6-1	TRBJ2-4	TGTGCCAGCAGTCCCCCGAATGTCAAAAACATTCAGTACTTC	CASSPPNVKNIQYF
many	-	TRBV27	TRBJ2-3	TGTGCCAGCAGTATAGGACTAGCAGGGGGTTCGCAGTATTTT	CASSIGLAGGSQYF
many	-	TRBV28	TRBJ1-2	TGTGCCAGCGAATTCCCCGCGGGGGTTGGGTATGGCTACACCTTC	CASEFPAGVGYGYTF
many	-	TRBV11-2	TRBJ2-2	TGTGCCAGCAGCTTAGGGGCAGGTAGTACCGGGGAGCTGTTTTTT	CASSLGAGSTGELFF
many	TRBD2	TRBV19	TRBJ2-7	TGTGCCAGTAGTATGCAAGCGGGAGATTCGCACGAGCAGTACTTC	CASSMQAGDSHEQYF
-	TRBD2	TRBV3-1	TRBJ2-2	TGTGCCAGCAGCCCACGACTAGCGGGGTGGACCGGGGAGCTGTTTTTT	CASSPRLAGWTGELFF
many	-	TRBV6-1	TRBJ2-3	TGTGCCAGCGGAGGGAGGGGGCAGACGACAGATACGCAGTATTTT	CASGGRGQTTDTQYF
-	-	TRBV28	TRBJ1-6	TGTGCCAGCAGTTTATGGAGTCCTTATAATTCACCCCTCCACTTT	CASSLWSPYNSPLHF
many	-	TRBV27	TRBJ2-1	TGTGCCAGCAGTTCCTCTTCCGACTTTTACAATGAGCAGTTCTTC	CASSSSSDFYNEQFF
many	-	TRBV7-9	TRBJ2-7	TGTGCCAGCAGCTTAGACGGGACTGCTTCCTACGAGCAGTACTTC	CASSLDGTASYEQYF
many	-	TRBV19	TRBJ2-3	TGTGCCAGTAGTATCTCCAGGGGGGGGTTGGATACGCAGTATTTT	CASSISRGGLDTQYF
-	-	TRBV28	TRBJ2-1	TGTGCCAGCAGTACCTTCGGATACCGCAACAATGAGCAGTTCTTC	CASSTFGYRNNEQFF
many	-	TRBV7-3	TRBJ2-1	TGTGCCAGCAGCTTATACGGACTCGAGAATAATGAGCAGTTCTTC	CASSLYGLENNEQFF
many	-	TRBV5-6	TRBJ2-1	TGTGCCAGCAGCTTTACTAGATACAATGAGCAGTTCTTC	CASSFTRYNEQFF
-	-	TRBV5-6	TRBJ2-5	TGTGCCAGCAGGTCAGGGAGTCCAGAGACCCAGTACTTC	CASRSGSPETQYF
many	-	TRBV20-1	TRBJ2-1	TGCAGTGCTTCCAACGCGGGATCGCCGAGGGATGAGCAGTTCTTC	CSASNAGSPRDEQFF
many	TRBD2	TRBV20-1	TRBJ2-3	TGCAGTGCTAGAGATAGGGAGCGGGAGGCAGATACGCAGTATTTT	CSARDREREADTQYF